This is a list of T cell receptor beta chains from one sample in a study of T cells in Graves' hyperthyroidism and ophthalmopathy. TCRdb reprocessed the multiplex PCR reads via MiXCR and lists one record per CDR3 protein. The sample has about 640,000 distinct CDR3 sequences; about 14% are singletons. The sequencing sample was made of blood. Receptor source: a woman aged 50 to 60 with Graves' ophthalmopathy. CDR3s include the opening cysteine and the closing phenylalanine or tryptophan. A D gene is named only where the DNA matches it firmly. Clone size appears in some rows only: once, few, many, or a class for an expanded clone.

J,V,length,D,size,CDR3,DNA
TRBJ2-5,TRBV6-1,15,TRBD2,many,CASIRTGGPGETQYF,TGTGCCAGCATTCGGACGGGAGGGCCGGGAGAGACCCAGTACTTC
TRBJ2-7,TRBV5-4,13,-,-,CASSLEFPHGQYF,TGTGCCAGCAGCTTGGAGTTCCCCCATGGGCAGTACTTC
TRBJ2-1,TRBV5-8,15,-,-,CASNPQGTPYNEQFF,TGTGCCAGCAACCCACAGGGAACCCCCTACAATGAGCAGTTCTTC
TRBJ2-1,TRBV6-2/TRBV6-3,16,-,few,CASSYGRVGPYNEQFF,TGTGCCAGCAGTTACGGCCGGGTGGGCCCCTACAATGAGCAGTTCTTC
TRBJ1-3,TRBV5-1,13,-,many,CASEGRAGNTIYF,TGCGCCAGCGAGGGCAGGGCTGGAAACACCATATATTTT
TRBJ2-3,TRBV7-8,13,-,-,CASSPHSTDTQYF,TGTGCCAGCAGCCCCCATTCCACAGATACGCAGTATTTT
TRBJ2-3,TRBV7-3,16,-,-,CASSRILGLNTDTQYF,TGTGCCAGCAGCCGGATACTTGGACTAAACACAGATACGCAGTATTTT
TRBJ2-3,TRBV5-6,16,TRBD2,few,CASSWGTSGATDTQYF,TGTGCCAGCAGCTGGGGCACTAGCGGGGCCACAGATACGCAGTATTTT
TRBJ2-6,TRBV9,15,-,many,CASSPRGPGANVLTF,TGTGCCAGCAGCCCCCGAGGGCCTGGGGCCAACGTCCTGACTTTC
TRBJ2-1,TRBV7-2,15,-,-,CASSLVGGAESEQFF,TGTGCCAGCAGCTTAGTGGGTGGGGCGGAGAGTGAGCAGTTCTTC
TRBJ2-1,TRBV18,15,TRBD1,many,CASSPGQGKAVEQFF,TGTGCCAGCTCACCGGGACAGGGGAAAGCGGTAGAGCAGTTCTTC
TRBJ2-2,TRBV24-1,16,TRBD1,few,CATRTDRGGNTGELFF,TGTGCCACCCGGACGGACAGGGGAGGTAACACCGGGGAGCTGTTTTTT
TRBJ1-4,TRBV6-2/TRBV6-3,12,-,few,CASSYPMEKLFF,TGTGCCAGCAGTTACCCGATGGAAAAACTGTTTTTT
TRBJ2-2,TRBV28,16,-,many,CASSLSSGRDTGELFF,TGTGCCAGCAGTTTATCAAGCGGAAGGGACACCGGGGAGCTGTTTTTT
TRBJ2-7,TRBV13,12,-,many,CASSSTNYEQYF,TGTGCCAGCAGCTCAACTAACTACGAGCAGTACTTC
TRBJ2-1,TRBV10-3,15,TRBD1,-,CAISEPGQGYNEQFF,TGTGCCATCAGTGAGCCGGGACAGGGTTACAATGAGCAGTTCTTC
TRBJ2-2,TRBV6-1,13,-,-,CASSKVNTGELFF,TGTGCCAGCAGCAAGGTCAACACCGGGGAGCTGTTTTTT
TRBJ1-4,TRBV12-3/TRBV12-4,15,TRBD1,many,CASSSGGATNEKLFF,TGTGCCAGCAGTTCAGGGGGGGCAACTAATGAAAAACTGTTTTTT
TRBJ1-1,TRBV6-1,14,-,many,CASSEDTLNTEAFF,TGTGCCAGCAGTGAGGACACCTTGAACACTGAAGCTTTCTTT
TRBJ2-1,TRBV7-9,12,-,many,CASSLRLNEQFF,TGTGCCAGCAGCTTACGTCTCAATGAGCAGTTCTTC
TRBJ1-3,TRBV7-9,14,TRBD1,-,CASSTTGGGNTIYF,TGTGCCAGCAGCACGACAGGGGGCGGAAACACCATATATTTT
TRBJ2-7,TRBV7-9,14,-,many,CASSSAGGYYEQYF,TGTGCCAGCAGCTCCGCCGGGGGCTACTACGAGCAGTACTTC
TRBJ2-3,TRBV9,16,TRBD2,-,CASSGPLAGGPDTQYF,TGTGCCAGCAGCGGCCCACTAGCGGGAGGGCCAGATACGCAGTATTTT
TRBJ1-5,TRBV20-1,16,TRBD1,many,CSARDSRDSWNQPQHF,TGCAGTGCTAGAGATAGTAGGGACAGTTGGAATCAGCCCCAGCATTTT
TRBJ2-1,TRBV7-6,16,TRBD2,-,CASSLGLAGGKNEQFF,TGTGCCAGCAGCTTAGGGCTAGCGGGAGGTAAGAATGAGCAGTTCTTC
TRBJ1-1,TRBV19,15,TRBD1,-,CASSSTGGATTEAFF,TGTGCCAGTAGTTCCACAGGGGGCGCGACCACTGAAGCTTTCTTT
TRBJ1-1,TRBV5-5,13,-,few,CTSSLVGAVEAFF,TGTACCAGCAGCTTGGTGGGAGCAGTAGAAGCTTTCTTT
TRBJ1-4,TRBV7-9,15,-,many,CASSPPEQDHEKLFF,TGTGCCAGCAGCCCCCCGGAACAGGACCATGAAAAACTGTTTTTT
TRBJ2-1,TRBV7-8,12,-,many,CASSLIGNEQFF,TGTGCCAGCAGCTTGATCGGAAATGAGCAGTTCTTC